The source of this TCR beta chain is a study of shared clonotypes between healthy human individuals. Study observations and caveats: The generation probabilities recorded for non-shared clonotypes fell below those of clonotypes shared by all four donors.

The V end was cut by 5 bases, the J end by 9 bases, with 14 bases between. The CDR3 is made up of 11 amino acids. Germline V gene sequence: CDR1 DFQATT, CDR2 SNEGSKA (reference sequence). CD8 cells classed as naive were CD45RO-negative and positively selected for CCR7, excluding terminally differentiated effector memory CD45RA+ cells. Study donors comprised healthy, HIV-negative adults devoid of recent acute infection or vaccination. Genomic DNA from each subset was divided evenly over several immunoSEQ plates. Assay used: immunoSEQ multiplex PCR; TCRdb lists only in-frame clones, some missing. The sample contains millions of clones, about 93% of which appear only once. On this clone: Its matching antigen is unknown.

This chain uses TRBV20-1 with TRBJ2-7, with TRBD1 as a possible D gene (5 bases). The source material was naive CD8+ T cells from PBMCs. This TCR derives from a man in his late teens or twenties in good health. Some clones in this sample may be carry-over from other donors' samples. CDR3 DNA sequence: TGCAGTGCTTTTACAGGTCCCCTGCAGTACTTC. Amino acids: CSAFTGPLQYF.